What follows describes a single TCR beta chain. The same CDR3 arises from other DNA sequences in this sample as well. This sample is drawn from a study of blood T cell repertoires in COVID-19. Study details: From T cells, B-cell-depleted T cells, or PBMCs came the material, which was cDNA or gDNA.

This CDR3 spans 12 amino acids. Trimming took 0 bases from V and 6 from J, leaving 3 bases between them. CDR1 is SGHRS, CDR2 YFSETQ, per germline. The authors' processing: Cell counts per sample came from amplifying reference gene primers. TCRdb's table, derived via immunoSEQ multiplex PCR, lists solely in-frame clones and lacks some. V, J and clone size are those of that table, while D and trimming were read from the DNA. The sample yields a few hundred thousand clones, 92% seen once. The V call is TRBV5-1, the J call TRBJ2-2, with D uncertain. The sequence was obtained from a woman aged 25 to 39 who had recovered from COVID-19. The sample comprised PBMCs or T cells enriched from blood (not recorded which). For the CDR3, the DNA is TGCGCCAGCAGCTTGGTATCCGGGGAGCTGTTTTTT. It encodes CASSLVSGELFF.